This T cell receptor beta chain is from a study of blood T cells in healthy people across ages. This CDR3 comprises 20 residues. V shed 5 bases, J shed 2 bases, and the junction held 16 bases outside the gene matches. Germline V gene lookup returns CDR1 MDHEN and CDR2 SYDVKM. A second about 6 to 12 cycle PCR used barcoded and J-beta primers. TCRdb ran MiXCR on the 5' RACE reads and lists one entry per CDR3 protein. The table lists about 680,000 distinct CDR3 sequences, 45% to 50% of them singletons. This sequence was found in an older woman in good health. The chain links TRBV28 to TRBJ2-3, with TRBD2 matching 13 bases. The source material was blood. The CDR3 is CASSKRYGTSGIHLTDTQYF. The CDR3 nucleotides are TGTGCCAGCAGTAAACGCTACGGGACTAGCGGGATCCACCTCACAGATACGCAGTATTTT.